These 26 T cell receptor beta chains were sequenced from one sample in a study of blood T cells in healthy people across ages. A second roughly 6 to 12 cycle PCR used barcoded and J-beta primers. One entry per CDR3 protein results from TCRdb running MiXCR on the 5' RACE reads. In the table there are 1.5 million to 2 million distinct CDR3 sequences, 39% of which are singletons. The sequencing sample was made of blood. These receptors came from a human donor in good health.

J is TRBJ2-4 and V is TRBV10-3; no firm D call. The end of the DNA is better explained by TRBJ2-7, so the J call may be wrong. CDR3 length equals 12 residues. Per the germline V gene, CDR1 is ENHRY and CDR2 is SYGVKD. The DNA of the CDR3 is TGTGCCATCAGTGAGAGCGATTACGAGCAGTACTTC. This codes for CAISESDYEQYF.

This clonotype has a handful of counts. The chain employs TRBV5-1 and TRBJ2-5; TRBD2 might be the D (5 bases). The J call is doubtful: the DNA matches TRBJ2-7 better. The CDR3 is made up of 13 amino acids. Germline V gene data show CDR1 as SGHRS and CDR2 as YFSETQ. The chain's CDR3 is CASTLPGSGEQYF. The CDR3 coding sequence is TGCGCCAGCACATTGCCGGGATCGGGCGAGCAGTACTTC.

V usage is TRBV5-1 and J usage is TRBJ2-6; D is possibly TRBD1 or TRBD2 (5 bases each). V gave up 4 bases and J gave up 3 bases, with 11 bases separating them. The CDR3 covers 15 residues. The germline CDR1 and CDR2 sequences are SGHRS and YFSETQ. In DNA, the CDR3 is TGCGCCAGCAGCCGGGGCGTAGATGGGGCCAACGTCCTGACTTTC. Protein sequence: CASSRGVDGANVLTF.

CDR3 DNA: TGCAGTGCTACAGAGCGATCAGCCCAGCATTTT. Translated: CSATERSAQHF. V is TRBV20-1 and J is TRBJ1-5; no reliable D call. The germline CDR1 and CDR2 sequences are DFQATT and SNEGSKA (reference sequence). This CDR3 is 11 amino acids long. V gave up 4 bases and J gave up 11 bases, with 12 bases separating them.

This sequence joins TRBV4-2 and TRBJ2-1; D ambiguous. The V end lost 1 base, the J end lost 6 bases, and 10 bases lay between the germline ends. CDR1 is LGHNA and CDR2 is YNFKEQ in the germline V gene. CDR3 length equals 14 residues. In DNA, the CDR3 is TGTGCCAGCAGCCAAGCCTTAGTGGCCAATGAGCAGTTCTTC. This encodes CASSQALVANEQFF.

This rearrangement joins TRBV29-1 to TRBJ2-1; D is perhaps TRBD2 (6 bases). The V end was cut by 3 bases, the J end by 6 bases, with 12 bases between. The CDR3 loop spans 13 amino acids. The germline gives CDR1 SQVTM, CDR2 ANQGSEA. In DNA, the CDR3 is TGCAGCGTTGAGGGACTGCTGCGCAATGAGCAGTTCTTC. This encodes CSVEGLLRNEQFF.

This clonotype was recorded a few times. The chain has TRBV10-3 and TRBJ2-1, with TRBD1 identical over 10 bases. The CDR3 loop spans 16 amino acids. Germline loops: CDR1 ENHRY, CDR2 SYGVKD. After removal of 0 bases from V and 4 bases from J, the junction contained 3 bases not matched to a gene. The CDR3 sequence is CAISESTGGLYNEQFF. The CDR3 coding sequence is TGTGCCATCAGTGAGTCGACAGGGGGCCTATACAATGAGCAGTTCTTC.

The chain employs TRBV6-2 or TRBV6-3 and TRBJ2-3; tentatively, D is TRBD2 (5 bases). Trimming removed 5 bases from V and 2 bases from J, with 8 bases in between. Germline values: CDR1 MNHEY, CDR2 SVGEGT. The CDR3 has 13 residues. The CDR3 region is CASSKRLTDTQYF. CDR3 coding DNA: TGTGCCAGCAGTAAGCGGCTCACAGATACGCAGTATTTT.

This clonotype appeared a few times. The V call is TRBV20-1, the J call TRBJ2-7; D is unresolved. Trimming stripped 6 bases from V and 2 bases from J, with 14 bases between. This CDR3 contains 13 residues. Germline-derived CDR1 and CDR2 are DFQATT and SNEGSKA (reference sequence). The CDR3 region is CSAETDKAYEQYF. The CDR3, as DNA: TGCAGTGCCGAAACCGACAAGGCCTACGAGCAGTACTTC.

The chain couples TRBV21-1 to TRBJ2-2; TRBD1 is taken as the D call from the table, unchecked against the DNA. TRBV21-1 has pseudogene status. The CDR3 is 13 amino acids. CDR3 coding DNA: TGTGCCGGCAGCAATGGCCCGGCCGGGGAGCTGTTTTTT. Translating gives CAGSNGPAGELFF.

This clonotype was detected a few times. The gene calls are TRBV20-1 and TRBJ2-3; D is possibly TRBD2 (6 bases). CDR3 length equals 16 residues. V shed 5 bases and J shed 1 base, with 19 bases lying between them. Germline V gene sequence: CDR1 DFQATT, CDR2 SNEGSKA (reference sequence). The CDR3 here is CSAHPSLASGTDTQYF. The DNA for the CDR3 is TGCAGTGCTCACCCCTCACTAGCTTCTGGCACAGATACGCAGTATTTT.

The chain links TRBV10-3 to TRBJ1-1; D remains ambiguous. This CDR3 spans 15 amino acids. Trimming took off 0 bases at V and 0 bases at J, with 8 bases between the two ends. Germline CDR1 reads ENHRY; CDR2 reads SYGVKD. The CDR3 sequence: CAISESGRLNTEAFF. CDR3 coding DNA: TGTGCCATCAGTGAGTCGGGCCGGCTGAACACTGAAGCTTTCTTT.

This clonotype has more than one count but fewer than ten. The V and J genes are TRBV3-1 and TRBJ2-6; the D call may be TRBD1 or TRBD2 (5 bases each). V lost 2 bases and J lost 0, with 8 bases in between. The CDR3 covers 16 residues. Germline CDR1 LGHDT, CDR2 YNNKEL (reference sequence). CDR3 sequence: CASSQRGVSGANVLTF. The CDR3 DNA follows: TGTGCCAGCAGCCAAAGGGGAGTCTCTGGGGCCAACGTCCTGACTTTC.

This clonotype has only a few counts. The chain recombines TRBV10-3 with TRBJ2-1, with a tentative D call TRBD1 (5 bases). This CDR3 is built from 12 residues. V lost 2 bases and J lost 8, with 7 bases in between. Germline V gives CDR1 ENHRY, CDR2 SYGVKD. CDR3 nucleotide sequence: TGTGCCATCAGTGAGGACAGTGATGAGCAGTTCTTC. Its protein is CAISEDSDEQFF.

In this sample, this clonotype turned up once. J is TRBJ1-5 and V is TRBV3-1, with D unresolved. The CDR3 length is 15 residues. Germline CDR1 and CDR2: LGHDT and YNNKEL (reference sequence). Trimming pared 0 bases from V and 4 bases from J, leaving 10 bases between. The CDR3 DNA sequence: TGTGCCAGCAGCCAAGATCTTACCGAGAATCAGCCCCAGCATTTT. Protein sequence: CASSQDLTENQPQHF. Using reference TRBV3-1 and TRBJ1-5 for the parts outside the CDR3, the full variable domain is DTAVSQTPKYLVTQMGNDKSIKCEQNLGHDTMYWYKQDSKKFLKIMFSYNNKELIINETVPNRFSPKSPDKAHLNLHINSLELGDSAVYFCASSQDLTENQPQHFGDGTRLSIL.

In its sample, this clonotype was seen a few times. The chain employs TRBV29-1 and TRBJ2-3; 7 nucleotides match TRBD2. Germline V gene data show CDR1 as SQVTM and CDR2 as ANQGSEA. Unmatched junction bases numbered 4, after V lost 4 bases and J lost 0 bases. The length of the CDR3 is 14 residues. CDR3 residues: CSVGYGGSTDTQYF. CDR3 DNA: TGCAGCGTTGGTTACGGGGGGAGCACAGATACGCAGTATTTT.

This clonotype was found a few times. The chain links TRBV7-3 to TRBJ2-6, with D tentatively TRBD1 or TRBD2 (6 bases each). There are 16 residues in the CDR3. V dropped 5 bases and J dropped 0 bases, with 11 bases sitting between them. CDR1 SGHTA and CDR2 FQGTGA come from the germline V gene. The CDR3 is CASSTGRSSGANVLTF. For the CDR3, the DNA is TGTGCCAGCAGCACAGGGAGGAGCTCTGGGGCCAACGTCCTGACTTTC. Variable domain in full (rest from reference TRBV7-3 and TRBJ2-6): GAGVSQTPSNKVTEKGKYVELRCDPISGHTALYWYRQSLGQGPEFLIYFQGTGAADDSGLPNDRFFAVRPEGSVSTLKIQRTERGDSAVYLCASSTGRSSGANVLTFGAGSRLTVL.

This clonotype turned up a few times. V gene TRBV28 combines with J gene TRBJ2-1; 8 bases fit TRBD1. Germline CDR1 reads MDHEN; CDR2 reads SYDVKM. This CDR3 is 17 amino acids long. V trimming: 5 bases; J trimming: 3 bases; junction bases outside the gene matches: 12. In DNA form, the CDR3 reads TGTGCCAGCAGTACATCAGGACAGGGCCACTTCTACAATGAGCAGTTCTTC. It specifies CASSTSGQGHFYNEQFF. Full variable domain (missing parts from reference TRBV28 and TRBJ2-1): DVKVTQSSRYLVKRTGEKVFLECVQDMDHENMFWYRQDPGLGLRLIYFSYDVKMKEKGDIPEGYSVSREKKERFSLILESASTNQTSMYLCASSTSGQGHFYNEQFFGPGTRLTVL.

This clonotype showed up just a few times. The chain is built from TRBV27 and TRBJ2-4; TRBD1 might be the D (6 bases). The CDR3 extends over 15 amino acids. V gave up 3 bases and J gave up 5 bases, with 14 bases separating them. CDR1 is MNHEY and CDR2 is SMNVEV in the germline V gene (reference sequence). The CDR3 DNA follows: TGTGCCAGCAGTTTTCTTGGGGGCGGCCAAAACATTCAGTACTTC. As protein: CASSFLGGGQNIQYF.

The chain joins TRBV18 to TRBJ1-2, with TRBD1 matching over 8 bases. The CDR3 is 17 amino acids. Per germline, CDR1 KGHSH and CDR2 LQKENI. Germline trimming cut 3 bases from V and 3 bases from J; bases unmatched to any gene: 12. The CDR3 spells CASSPELTQTGDYGYTF. CDR3 sequence (DNA): TGTGCCAGCTCACCCGAACTCACCCAGACAGGGGACTATGGCTACACCTTC. The variable domain in full, completed from reference TRBV18 and TRBJ1-2, reads NAGVMQNPRHLVRRRGQEARLRCSPMKGHSHVYWYRQLPEEGLKFMVYLQKENIIDESGMPKERFSAEFPKEGPSILRIQQVVRGDSAAYFCASSPELTQTGDYGYTFGSGTRLTVV.

This clonotype occurred a few times. This chain joins TRBV27 and TRBJ2-7, with D possibly being TRBD1 (6 bases). The CDR3 loop spans 12 amino acids. Trimming removed 6 bases at V and 2 bases at J, with 8 bases between. CDR1 MNHEY and CDR2 SMNVEV come from the germline V gene (reference sequence). CDR3 coding DNA: TGTGCCAGCAGGTCAGGGGCCTACGAGCAGTACTTC. Translation gives CASRSGAYEQYF.

This clonotype was counted between two and nine times. V gene TRBV4-1 combines with J gene TRBJ1-2; no clear D gene. Trimming stripped 4 bases from V and 0 bases from J, with 12 bases between. CDR3 length: 15 residues. Germline assignment: CDR1 MGHRA and CDR2 YSYEKL. CDR3: CASSLGYGANYGYTF. DNA for the CDR3: TGCGCCAGCAGCCTTGGGTACGGGGCTAACTATGGCTACACCTTC.

V is TRBV4-3 and J is TRBJ1-2, with 9 nucleotides matching TRBD1. CDR1 is LGHNA, CDR2 YSLEER, per germline. The CDR3 has 16 amino acids. J was trimmed by 8 bases and V by 3 bases; bases with no gene match: 13. CDR3 in amino acids: CASSQGQGGYWRGYTF. The CDR3 DNA is TGCGCCAGCAGCCAGGGACAGGGAGGCTATTGGCGCGGCTACACCTTC.

V and J are TRBV5-5 and TRBJ1-1; D is ambiguous. The CDR3 runs to 14 residues. CDR1 is SGHKS and CDR2 is YYEKEE in the germline V gene (reference sequence). The germline V and J ends were trimmed by 1 base and 7 bases, with 14 bases remaining between them. CDR3 protein: CASSLIFSDGEAFF. The CDR3 coding sequence is TGTGCCAGCAGCTTGATCTTCAGCGACGGTGAAGCTTTCTTT. The full variable domain, completed using reference TRBV5-5 and TRBJ1-1, is DAGVTQSPTHLIKTRGQQVTLRCSPISGHKSVSWYQQVLGQGPQFIFQYYEKEERGRGNFPDRFSARQFPNYSSELNVNALLLGDSALYLCASSLIFSDGEAFFGQGTRLTVV.

The chain combines TRBV4-1 with TRBJ2-7; unclear D gene. CDR1 and CDR2 from the germline V gene are MGHRA and YSYEKL. The CDR3 loop spans 15 amino acids. Trimming took 2 bases from V and 3 from J, leaving 14 bases between them. Here the CDR3 DNA reads TGCGCCAGCAGCCAACAGCCAGCTGACATCTACGAGCAGTACTTC. Its protein is CASSQQPADIYEQYF.

The chain recombines TRBV29-1 with TRBJ1-1; D is uncertain. The germline gives CDR1 SQVTM, CDR2 ANQGSEA. The CDR3 runs to 12 residues. Deletions cut 3 bases from V and 5 bases from J, with 10 bases between. CDR3 loop: CSVDLRATEAFF. CDR3 coding DNA: TGCAGCGTTGATTTACGGGCGACTGAAGCTTTCTTT.